One T cell receptor (beta chain) is described in this entry. The patients all showed relapse after autologous stem cell transplantation, while their brentuximab vedotin exposure varied. V gave up 5 bases and J gave up 5 bases, with 13 bases separating them. This CDR3 is built from 13 residues. Looked up from germline, CDR1 is GTSNPN and CDR2 is SVGIG (reference sequence). Profiled with immunoSEQ multiplex PCR; TCRdb holds only in-frame clones, not every one. This sample carries 90,000 to 100,000 clones, roughly 92% of them seen once, and the ten largest clones take less than 3.5%. The sample is drawn from a study of PD-1 blockade in classical Hodgkin lymphoma.

This chain connects TRBV30 to TRBJ2-1, with D possibly matching TRBD2 (6 bases). Sequenced material: peripheral blood mononuclear cells (PBMCs), taken at baseline. The clonotype was recovered from a human donor with classical Hodgkin lymphoma. DNA of the CDR3: TGTGCCTGGCAATCAGAGCGGGACAATGAGCAGTTCTTC. It specifies CAWQSERDNEQFF.